This T cell receptor (beta chain) was observed in a study of T cells after yellow fever vaccination. Turning to the study itself: Fractions of low cell number were prepared using SMART-Seq v4 Ultra Low Input. Study observations and caveats: Among primary-vaccination clones, most reappeared after the booster, at around 97% for CD4 and 85% to 90% for CD8.

In making TCR cDNA, 5'RACE template switching added a universal primer site and UMIs to it. TCRdb reanalysed the 5' RACE reads using MiXCR and keeps one entry per CDR3 protein. The repertoire holds about 50,000 distinct CDR3 sequences, with approximately 6.5% as singletons. This clonotype was observed a handful of times. The antigen remains unidentified. V lost 4 bases and J lost 4; bases outside the gene matches: 11. The CDR3 covers 16 residues. The germline CDR1 and CDR2 sequences are LNHDA and SQIVND (reference sequence). The chain joins TRBV19 to TRBJ1-1; 8 bases agree with TRBD1. The TCR comes from a man younger than 35 who received the YFV17D yellow fever vaccine. The material was CD8+ T cells sorted from PBMCs, obtained on the day of the first yellow fever vaccination. CDR3 sequence reads: CASSTWAGGIFTEAFF. In nucleotides, the CDR3 is TGTGCCAGTAGTACTTGGGCAGGGGGCATCTTCACTGAAGCTTTCTTT.